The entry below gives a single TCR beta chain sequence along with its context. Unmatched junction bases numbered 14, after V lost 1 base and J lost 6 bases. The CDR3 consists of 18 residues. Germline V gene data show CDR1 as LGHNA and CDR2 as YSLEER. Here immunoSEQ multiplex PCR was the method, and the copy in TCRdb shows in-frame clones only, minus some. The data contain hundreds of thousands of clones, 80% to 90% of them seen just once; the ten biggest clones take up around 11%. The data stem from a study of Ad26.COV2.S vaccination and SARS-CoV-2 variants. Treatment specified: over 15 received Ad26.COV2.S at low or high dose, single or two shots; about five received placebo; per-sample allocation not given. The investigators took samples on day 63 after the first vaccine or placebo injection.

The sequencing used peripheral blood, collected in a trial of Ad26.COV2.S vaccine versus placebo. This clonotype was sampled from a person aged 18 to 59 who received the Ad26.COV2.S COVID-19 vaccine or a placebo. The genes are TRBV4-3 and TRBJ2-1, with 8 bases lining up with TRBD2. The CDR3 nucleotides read TGCGCCAGCAGCCAAGTCCATACCTCCAGCGGGAGTCCCAATGAGCAGTTCTTC. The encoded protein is CASSQVHTSSGSPNEQFF.